This TCR beta chain was found in a study of blood T cell repertoires in COVID-19 (dated by TCRdb to between 2020 and 2021). Regarding the research as a whole: Samples covering the acute and convalescent phases of COVID-19 were provided by collaborators in the United States, Italy and Spain. The prospective study material was composed of cDNA or gDNA derived from T cells, B-cell-depleted T cells, or PBMCs. Deeply sampled blood TCRbeta repertoires from subjects exposed to, actively infected with, or recovered from COVID-19 were included in the dataset. The repertoires were released in a freely available public database meant as a resource for research on the immune response to SARS-CoV-2. The samples were drawn from two sources: the first 160 participants of the ongoing ImmuneRACE study, and about 1,300 subjects contributed by 6 global collaborators. A de-identified subject ID, COVID-19 status, age in years and sex were almost always included in the sample metadata. HLA class I and class II types, where available, came from metadata supplied by the sample provider rather than from assay-based typing. Broader findings and caveats from the paper: Clinical and demographic metadata were provided uncurated, with the amount varying by source and participant.

Participants in the prospective study were enrolled through a virtual design, were aged 18 to 89 years, and lived in roughly 26 United States geographic areas. To assign participants to cohorts, the prospective study relied on clinical history that participants themselves reported in a screening survey and a study questionnaire. Each participant in the prospective study had whole blood, serum and a nasopharyngeal or oropharyngeal swab collected by mobile phlebotomists. Participants in the prospective study had the option to provide additional blood draws and questionnaires over a 2-month period. Prospective study blood samples were shipped either frozen or at room temperature before DNA extraction. The immunoSEQ Assay, a bias-controlled multiplex PCR, was used to amplify TCRbeta CDR3 regions from genomic DNA. Concerning the study's data processing: Nucleated cell counts per sample were estimated from amplification of reference gene primers within the assay. To quantify the absolute abundance of each unique TCRbeta CDR3 rearrangement, sequence reads were collapsed and filtered. For each sample, productive Simpson clonality was calculated by taking the square root of Simpson's diversity index across productive rearrangements. The source is immuneACCESS, and TCRdb retained only in-frame sequences with V and J called. Part of the clones is not carried over; for the studies checked, unresolved V genes explain less than half of this, and the remainder is unexplained. The DNA was the basis for D and trimming; V, J and clone size are from that table. Here the sample has 200,000 to 300,000 clones; 88% occur a single time. The ten largest make up 2.5% of the sample.

Note on this clone: It has no known antigen specificity. No much larger clone exists at a distance of one base, and base qualities are not known.

The germline V gene provides CDR1 SGDLS and CDR2 YYNGEE. Inclusive of the bounding cysteine and phenylalanine, the CDR3 is 16 residues long. Only the CDR3 DNA is retained, 48 bases long and in frame from the first base. V and J lose 0 bases and 2 bases, and a span of 12 bases separates them. The chain links TRBV9 with TRBJ1-3; tentative D gene TRBD1, with 5 bases matching. The sequence came from a woman aged 40 to 55 with acute COVID-19. The sequenced sample consisted of PBMCs or T cells enriched from blood (not recorded which). The bases are TGTGCCAGCAGCGTAGAGGCAGGGCTAACTGGAAACACCATATATTTT. It specifies CASSVEAGLTGNTIYF.